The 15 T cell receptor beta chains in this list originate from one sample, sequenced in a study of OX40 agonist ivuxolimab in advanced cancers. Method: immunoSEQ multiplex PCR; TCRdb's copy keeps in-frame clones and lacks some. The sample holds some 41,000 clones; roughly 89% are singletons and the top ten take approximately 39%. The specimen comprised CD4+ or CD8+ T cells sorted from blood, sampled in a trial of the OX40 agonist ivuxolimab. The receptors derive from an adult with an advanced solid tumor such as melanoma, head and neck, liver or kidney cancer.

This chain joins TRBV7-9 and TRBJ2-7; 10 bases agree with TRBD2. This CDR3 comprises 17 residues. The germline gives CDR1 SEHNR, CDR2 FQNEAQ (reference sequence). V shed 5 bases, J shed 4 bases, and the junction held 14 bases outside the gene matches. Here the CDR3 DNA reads TGTGCCAGCAGCAGAGGAGCGGGAGGGCCTCTGGAGTACGAGCAGTACTTC. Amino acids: CASSRGAGGPLEYEQYF.

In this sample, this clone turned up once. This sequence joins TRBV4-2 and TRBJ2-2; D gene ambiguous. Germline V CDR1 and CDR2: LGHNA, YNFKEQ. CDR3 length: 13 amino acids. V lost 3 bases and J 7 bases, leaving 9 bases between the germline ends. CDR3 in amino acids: CASSHSWGGELFF. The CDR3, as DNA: TGTGCCAGCAGCCATTCTTGGGGCGGGGAGCTGTTTTTT.

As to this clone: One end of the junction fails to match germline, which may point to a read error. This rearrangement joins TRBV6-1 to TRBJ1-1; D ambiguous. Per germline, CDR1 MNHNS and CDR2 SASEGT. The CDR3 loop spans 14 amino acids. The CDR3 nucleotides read TGTGCCAGCAGAAAACCGACTATGAACACTGAGGCTTTCTTT. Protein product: CASRKPTMNTEAFF.

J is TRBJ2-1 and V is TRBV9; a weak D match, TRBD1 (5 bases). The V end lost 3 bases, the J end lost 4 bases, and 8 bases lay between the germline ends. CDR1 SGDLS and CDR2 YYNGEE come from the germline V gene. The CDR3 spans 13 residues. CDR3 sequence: CASSGGIYNEQFF. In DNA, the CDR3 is TGTGCCAGCAGCGGGGGCATTTACAATGAGCAGTTCTTC. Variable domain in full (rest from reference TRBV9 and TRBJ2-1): DSGVTQTPKHLITATGQRVTLRCSPRSGDLSVYWYQQSLDQGLQFLIQYYNGEERAKGNILERFSAQQFPDLHSELNLSSLELGDSALYFCASSGGIYNEQFFGPGTRLTVL.

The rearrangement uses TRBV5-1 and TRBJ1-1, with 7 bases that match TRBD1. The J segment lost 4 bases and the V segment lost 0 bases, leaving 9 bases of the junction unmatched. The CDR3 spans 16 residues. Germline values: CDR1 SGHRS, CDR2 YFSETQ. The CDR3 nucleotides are TGCGCCAGCAGCTTGGGTGTGACAGGGACCGTCACTGAAGCTTTCTTT. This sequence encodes CASSLGVTGTVTEAFF.

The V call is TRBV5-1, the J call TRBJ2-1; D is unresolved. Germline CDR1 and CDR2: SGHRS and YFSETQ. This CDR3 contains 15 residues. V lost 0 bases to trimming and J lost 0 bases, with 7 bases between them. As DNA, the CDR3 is TGCGCCAGCAGCTTGGATCCGGGCTCCTACAATGAGCAGTTCTTC. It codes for CASSLDPGSYNEQFF.

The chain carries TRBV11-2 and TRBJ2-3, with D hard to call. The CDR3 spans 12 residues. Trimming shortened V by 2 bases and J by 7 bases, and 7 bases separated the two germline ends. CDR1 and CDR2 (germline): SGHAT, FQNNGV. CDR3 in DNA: TGTGCCAGCAGCTTATCCGATTATACGCAGTATTTT. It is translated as CASSLSDYTQYF.

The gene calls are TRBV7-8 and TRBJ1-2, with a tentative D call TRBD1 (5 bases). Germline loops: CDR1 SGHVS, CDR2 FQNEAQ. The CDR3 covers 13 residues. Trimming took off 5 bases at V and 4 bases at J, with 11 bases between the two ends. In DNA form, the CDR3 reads TGTGCCAGCAGCCGAGGGGAGGGCTATGGCTACACCTTC. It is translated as CASSRGEGYGYTF.

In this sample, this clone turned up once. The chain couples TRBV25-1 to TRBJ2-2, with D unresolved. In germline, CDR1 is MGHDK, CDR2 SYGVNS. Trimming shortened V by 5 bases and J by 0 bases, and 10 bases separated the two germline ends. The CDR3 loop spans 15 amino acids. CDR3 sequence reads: CASSRTDPNTGELFF. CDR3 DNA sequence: TGTGCCAGCAGTAGAACAGACCCGAACACCGGGGAGCTGTTTTTT.

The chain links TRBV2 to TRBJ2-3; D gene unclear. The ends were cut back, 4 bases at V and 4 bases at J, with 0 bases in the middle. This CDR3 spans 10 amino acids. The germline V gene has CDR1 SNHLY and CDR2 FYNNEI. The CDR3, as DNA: TGTGCCAGCAGTGCAGATACGCAGTATTTT. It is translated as CASSADTQYF.

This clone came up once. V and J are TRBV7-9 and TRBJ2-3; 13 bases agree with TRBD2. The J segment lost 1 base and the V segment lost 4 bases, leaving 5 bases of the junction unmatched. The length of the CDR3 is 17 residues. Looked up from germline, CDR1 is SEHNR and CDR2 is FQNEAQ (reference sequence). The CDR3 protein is CASSWGLAGPRTDTQYF. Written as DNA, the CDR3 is TGTGCCAGCAGCTGGGGACTAGCGGGGCCCCGCACAGATACGCAGTATTTT.

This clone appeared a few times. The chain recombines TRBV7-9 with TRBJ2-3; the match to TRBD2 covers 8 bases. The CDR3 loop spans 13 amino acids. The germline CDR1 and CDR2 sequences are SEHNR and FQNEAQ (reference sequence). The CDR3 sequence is CALVRGGLGTQYF. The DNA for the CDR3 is TGTGCATTAGTCCGGGGGGGCCTTGGTACGCAGTATTTT.

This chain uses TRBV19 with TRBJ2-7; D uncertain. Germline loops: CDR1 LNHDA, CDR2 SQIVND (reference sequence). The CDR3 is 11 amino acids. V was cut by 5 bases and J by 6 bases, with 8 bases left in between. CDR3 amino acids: CASSVASEQYF. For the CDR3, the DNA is TGTGCCAGTAGTGTCGCCTCCGAGCAGTACTTC.

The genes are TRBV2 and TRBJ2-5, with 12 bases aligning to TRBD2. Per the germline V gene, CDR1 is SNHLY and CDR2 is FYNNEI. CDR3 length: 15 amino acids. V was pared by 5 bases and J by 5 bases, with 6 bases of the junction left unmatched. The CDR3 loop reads CASSPTSGSWETQYF. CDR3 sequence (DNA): TGTGCCAGCAGTCCGACTAGCGGGAGTTGGGAGACCCAGTACTTC.

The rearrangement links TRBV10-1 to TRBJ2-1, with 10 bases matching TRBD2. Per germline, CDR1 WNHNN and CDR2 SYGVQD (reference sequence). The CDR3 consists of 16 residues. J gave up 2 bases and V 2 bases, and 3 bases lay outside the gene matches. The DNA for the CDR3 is TGCGCCAGCAGTGAGGCTAGCGGGGGCACCTACAATGAGCAGTTCTTC. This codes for CASSEASGGTYNEQFF.